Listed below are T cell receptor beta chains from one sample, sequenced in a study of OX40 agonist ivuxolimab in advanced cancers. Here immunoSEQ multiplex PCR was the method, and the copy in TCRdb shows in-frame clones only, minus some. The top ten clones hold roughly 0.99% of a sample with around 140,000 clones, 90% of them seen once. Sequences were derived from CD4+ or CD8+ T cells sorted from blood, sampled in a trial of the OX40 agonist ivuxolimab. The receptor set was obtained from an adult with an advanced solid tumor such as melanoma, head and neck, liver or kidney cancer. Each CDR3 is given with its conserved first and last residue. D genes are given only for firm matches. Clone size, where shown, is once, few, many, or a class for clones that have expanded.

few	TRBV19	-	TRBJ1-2	CASRVTGNYGYTF	TGTGCCAGTAGAGTTACGGGAAACTATGGCTACACCTTC
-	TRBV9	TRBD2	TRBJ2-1	CASSKGTSGNYNEQFF	TGTGCCAGCAGCAAGGGGACTAGCGGAAACTACAATGAGCAGTTCTTC
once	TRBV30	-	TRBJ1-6	CAWKRRTELRIGNSPLHF	TGTGCCTGGAAACGGCGCACGGAACTAAGGATCGGTAATTCACCCCTCCACTTT
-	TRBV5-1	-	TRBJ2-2	CASSSRVGTTGELFF	TGCGCCAGCAGCTCCCGCGTCGGAACCACCGGGGAGCTGTTTTTT
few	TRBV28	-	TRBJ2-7	CASSPGGSSYEQYF	TGTGCCAGCAGTCCCGGCGGGTCCTCCTACGAGCAGTACTTC
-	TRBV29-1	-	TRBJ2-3	CSVEDLIKPPPATSTDTQYF	TGCAGCGTTGAAGATCTTATAAAGCCCCCCCCAGCCACTAGCACAGATACGCAGTATTTT
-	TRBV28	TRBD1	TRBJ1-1	CASSPPSLRDRAFWDTEAFF	TGTGCCAGCAGTCCCCCCTCCTTAAGGGACAGGGCCTTTTGGGACACTGAAGCTTTCTTT
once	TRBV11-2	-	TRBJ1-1	CASTAIGFRRKNTEAFF	TGTGCCAGCACCGCCATAGGGTTCAGGAGAAAGAACACTGAAGCTTTCTTT
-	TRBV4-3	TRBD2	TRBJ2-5	CASSQVLASGSKETQYF	TGCGCCAGCAGCCAAGTTCTGGCTAGCGGCTCAAAAGAGACCCAGTACTTC
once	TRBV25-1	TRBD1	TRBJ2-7	CASRGTGRSYEQYF	TGTGCCAGCAGAGGGACAGGACGGTCCTACGAGCAGTACTTC
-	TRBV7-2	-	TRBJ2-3	CASSTPGDTQYF	TGTGCCAGCAGCACCCCTGGGGATACGCAGTATTTT
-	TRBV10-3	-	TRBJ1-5	CAISVGAVQPQHF	TGTGCCATCAGTGTTGGGGCCGTTCAGCCCCAGCATTTT
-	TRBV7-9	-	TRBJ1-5	CASSFLDQPQHF	TGTGCCAGCAGCTTCTTGGATCAGCCCCAGCATTTT
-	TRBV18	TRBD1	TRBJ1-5	CASSGQRGVGNQPQHF	TGTGCCAGCTCGGGACAGCGGGGCGTAGGCAATCAGCCCCAGCATTTT
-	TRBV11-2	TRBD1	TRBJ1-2	CASRTGGANYGYTF	TGTGCCAGCAGGACAGGGGGAGCTAACTATGGCTACACCTTC
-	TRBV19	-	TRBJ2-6	CASSIGTGEAGANVLTF	TGTGCCAGTAGTATAGGGACGGGAGAGGCTGGGGCCAACGTCCTGACTTTC
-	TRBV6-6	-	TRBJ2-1	CASRTEAGPSYNEQFF	TGTGCCAGCAGAACGGAGGCGGGACCTTCCTACAATGAGCAGTTCTTC
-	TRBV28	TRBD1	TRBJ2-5	CASSSPDRAETQYF	TGTGCCAGCAGTTCCCCGGACAGGGCGGAGACCCAGTACTTC
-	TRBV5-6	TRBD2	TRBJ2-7	CASSGRAYEQYF	TGTGCCAGCAGCGGGAGGGCCTACGAGCAGTACTTC
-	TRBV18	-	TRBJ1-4	CASSPRNNEKLFF	TGTGCCAGCTCACCACGGAATAATGAAAAACTGTTTTTT
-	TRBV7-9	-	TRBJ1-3	CASSPKVRVSGNTIYF	TGTGCCAGCAGCCCAAAAGTTCGGGTCTCTGGAAACACCATATATTTT
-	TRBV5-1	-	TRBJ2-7	CASSLATGSQYEQYF	TGCGCCAGCAGCTTGGCCACAGGGAGTCAGTACGAGCAGTACTTC
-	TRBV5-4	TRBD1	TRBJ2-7	CASSPGGSTSYEQYF	TGTGCCAGCAGCCCAGGGGGCTCGACCTCCTACGAGCAGTACTTC
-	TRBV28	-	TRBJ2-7	CASSLGGRTTYEQYF	TGTGCCAGCAGTCTTGGGGGGCGGACAACCTACGAGCAGTACTTC
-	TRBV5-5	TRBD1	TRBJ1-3	CASSLGQGATGNTIYF	TGTGCCAGCAGCTTGGGACAGGGGGCGACTGGAAACACCATATATTTT
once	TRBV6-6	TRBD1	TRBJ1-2	CASISGQGHYGYTF	TGTGCCAGCATTTCTGGACAGGGCCACTATGGCTACACCTTC
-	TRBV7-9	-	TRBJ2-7	CASSFGGLTYEQYF	TGTGCCAGCAGCTTTGGGGGATTGACCTACGAGCAGTACTTC
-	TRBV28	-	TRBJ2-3	CASSSPRGSTQYF	TGTGCCAGCAGTTCCCCTAGAGGGAGTACGCAGTATTTT
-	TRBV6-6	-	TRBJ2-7	CASSYVADPYEQYF	TGTGCCAGCAGTTACGTGGCGGACCCCTACGAGCAGTACTTC
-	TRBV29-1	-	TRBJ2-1	CSVFGSREKYNEQFF	TGCAGCGTTTTCGGGAGCCGGGAAAAGTACAATGAGCAGTTCTTC
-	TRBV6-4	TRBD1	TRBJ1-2	CASSETGGFSGYTF	TGTGCCAGCAGTGAAACAGGGGGATTCAGCGGCTACACCTTC
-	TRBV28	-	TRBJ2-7	CASGPPYEQYF	TGTGCCAGCGGTCCCCCCTACGAGCAGTACTTC